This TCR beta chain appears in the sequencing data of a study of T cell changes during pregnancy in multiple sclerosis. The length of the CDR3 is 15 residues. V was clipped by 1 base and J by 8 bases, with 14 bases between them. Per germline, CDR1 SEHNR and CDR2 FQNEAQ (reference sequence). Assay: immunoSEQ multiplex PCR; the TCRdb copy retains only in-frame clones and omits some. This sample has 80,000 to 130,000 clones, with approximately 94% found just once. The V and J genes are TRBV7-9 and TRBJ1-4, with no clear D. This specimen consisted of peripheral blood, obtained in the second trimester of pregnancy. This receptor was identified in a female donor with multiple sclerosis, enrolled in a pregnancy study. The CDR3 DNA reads TGTGCCAGCAGCTTAGAAGGCCAGGTTTCGGAAAAACTGTTTTTT. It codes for CASSLEGQVSEKLFF.